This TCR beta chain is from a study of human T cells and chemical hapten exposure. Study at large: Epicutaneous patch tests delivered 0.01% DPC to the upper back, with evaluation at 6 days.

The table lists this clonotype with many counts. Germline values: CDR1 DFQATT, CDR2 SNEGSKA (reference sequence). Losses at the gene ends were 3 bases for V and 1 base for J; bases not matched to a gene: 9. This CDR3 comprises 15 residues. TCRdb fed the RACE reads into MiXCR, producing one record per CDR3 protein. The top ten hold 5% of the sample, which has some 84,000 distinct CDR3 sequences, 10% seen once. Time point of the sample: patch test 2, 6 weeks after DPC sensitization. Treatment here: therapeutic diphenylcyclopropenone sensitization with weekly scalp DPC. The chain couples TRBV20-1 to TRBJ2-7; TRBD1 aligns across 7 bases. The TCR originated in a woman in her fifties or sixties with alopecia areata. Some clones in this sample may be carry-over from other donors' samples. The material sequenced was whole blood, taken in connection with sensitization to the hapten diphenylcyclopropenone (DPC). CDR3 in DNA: TGCAGTGCTAGCCTCGGACAGGCAGGATCCTACGAGCAGTACTTC. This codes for CSASLGQAGSYEQYF.